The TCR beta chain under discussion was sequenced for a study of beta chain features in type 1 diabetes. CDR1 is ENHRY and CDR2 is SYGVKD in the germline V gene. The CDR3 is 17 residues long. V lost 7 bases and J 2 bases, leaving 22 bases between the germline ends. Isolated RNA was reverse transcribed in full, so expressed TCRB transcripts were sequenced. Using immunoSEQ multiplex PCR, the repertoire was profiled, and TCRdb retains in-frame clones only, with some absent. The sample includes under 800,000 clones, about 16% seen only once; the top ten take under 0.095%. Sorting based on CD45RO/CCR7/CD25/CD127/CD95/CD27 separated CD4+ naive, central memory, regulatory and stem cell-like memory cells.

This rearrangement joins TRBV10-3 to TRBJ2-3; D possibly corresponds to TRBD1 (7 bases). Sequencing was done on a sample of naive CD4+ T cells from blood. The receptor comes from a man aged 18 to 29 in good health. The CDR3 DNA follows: TGTGCCATCAAGGAGGGGGCAAGCCGTTTTCTCACAGATACGCAGTATTTT. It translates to CAIKEGASRFLTDTQYF.